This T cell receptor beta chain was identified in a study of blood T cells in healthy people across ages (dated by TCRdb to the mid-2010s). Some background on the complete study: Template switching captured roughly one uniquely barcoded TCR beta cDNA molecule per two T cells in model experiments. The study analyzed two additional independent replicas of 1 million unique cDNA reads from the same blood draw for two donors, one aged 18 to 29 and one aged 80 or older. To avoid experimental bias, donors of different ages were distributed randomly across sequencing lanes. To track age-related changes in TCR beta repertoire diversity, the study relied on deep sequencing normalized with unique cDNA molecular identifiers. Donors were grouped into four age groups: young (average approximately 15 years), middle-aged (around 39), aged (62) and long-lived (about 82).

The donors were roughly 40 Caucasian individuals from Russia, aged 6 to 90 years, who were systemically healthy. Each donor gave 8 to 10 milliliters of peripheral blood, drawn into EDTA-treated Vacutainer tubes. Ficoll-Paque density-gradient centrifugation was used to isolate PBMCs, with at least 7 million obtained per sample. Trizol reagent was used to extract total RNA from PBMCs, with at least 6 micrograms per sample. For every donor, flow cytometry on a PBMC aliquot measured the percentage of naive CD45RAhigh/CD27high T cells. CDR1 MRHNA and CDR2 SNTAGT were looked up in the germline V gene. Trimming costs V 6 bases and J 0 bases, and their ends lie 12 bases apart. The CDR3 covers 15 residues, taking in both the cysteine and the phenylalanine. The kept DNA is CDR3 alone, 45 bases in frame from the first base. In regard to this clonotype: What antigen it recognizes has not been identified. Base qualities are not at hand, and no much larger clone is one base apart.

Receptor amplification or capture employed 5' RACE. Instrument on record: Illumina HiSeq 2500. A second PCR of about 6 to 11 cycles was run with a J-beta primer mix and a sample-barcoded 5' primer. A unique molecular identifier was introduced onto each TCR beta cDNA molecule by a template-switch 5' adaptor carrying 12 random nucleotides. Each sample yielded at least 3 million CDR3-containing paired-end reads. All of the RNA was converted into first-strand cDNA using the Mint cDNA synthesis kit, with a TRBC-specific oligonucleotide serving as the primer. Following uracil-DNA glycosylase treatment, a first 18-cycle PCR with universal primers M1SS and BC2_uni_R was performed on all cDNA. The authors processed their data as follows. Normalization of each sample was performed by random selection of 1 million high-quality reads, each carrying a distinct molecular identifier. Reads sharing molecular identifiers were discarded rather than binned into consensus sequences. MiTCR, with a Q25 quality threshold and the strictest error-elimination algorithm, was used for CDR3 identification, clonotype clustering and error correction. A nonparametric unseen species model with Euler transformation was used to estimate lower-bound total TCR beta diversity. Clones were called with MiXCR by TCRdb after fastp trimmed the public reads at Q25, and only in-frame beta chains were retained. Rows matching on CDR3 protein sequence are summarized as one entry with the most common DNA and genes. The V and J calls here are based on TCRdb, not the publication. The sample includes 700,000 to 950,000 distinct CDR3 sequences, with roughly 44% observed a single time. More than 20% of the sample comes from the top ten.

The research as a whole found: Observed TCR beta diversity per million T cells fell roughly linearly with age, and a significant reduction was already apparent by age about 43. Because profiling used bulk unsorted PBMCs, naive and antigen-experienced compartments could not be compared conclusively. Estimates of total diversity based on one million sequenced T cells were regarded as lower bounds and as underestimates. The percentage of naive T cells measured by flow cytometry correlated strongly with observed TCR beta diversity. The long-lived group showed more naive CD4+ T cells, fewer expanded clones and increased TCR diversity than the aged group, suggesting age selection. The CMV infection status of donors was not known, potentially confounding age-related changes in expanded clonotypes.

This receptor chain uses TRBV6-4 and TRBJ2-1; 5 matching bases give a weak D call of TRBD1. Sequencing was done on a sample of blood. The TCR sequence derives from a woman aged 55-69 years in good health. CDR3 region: CASSPTANSYNEQFF. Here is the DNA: TGTGCCAGCAGCCCGACAGCGAACTCCTACAATGAGCAGTTCTTC.